One and the same sample provided the 17 T cell receptor beta chains below, sequenced in a study of blood T cell repertoires in COVID-19. Method: immunoSEQ multiplex PCR; TCRdb's copy keeps in-frame clones and lacks some. The data hold 120,000 to 150,000 clones, with 85% observed a single time. Sequencing used peripheral blood. These receptors all come from a human donor with acute or convalescent COVID-19. The donor label of this sample is uncertain.

The gene calls are TRBV6-5 and TRBJ1-2; 8 positions match TRBD1. Germline V lookup: CDR1 MNHEY, CDR2 SVGAGI. Trimming removed 6 bases from V and 4 bases from J; junction bases left unmatched: 7. There are 14 residues in the CDR3. The CDR3 loop reads CASRDRVGSYGYTF. Here the CDR3 DNA reads TGTGCCAGCAGGGACAGGGTCGGGAGCTATGGCTACACCTTC.

The V and J genes are TRBV15 and TRBJ2-1; 11 positions match TRBD2. The CDR3 has 16 amino acids. Germline CDR1 and CDR2: LNHNV and YYDKDF (reference sequence). V trimming: 2 bases; J trimming: 9 bases; junction bases outside the gene matches: 9. CDR3 bases: TGTGCCACCAGCAGATCGGGTAGCGGGGGGGCGGGTGAGCAGTTCTTC. Amino acid sequence: CATSRSGSGGAGEQFF.

The chain is built from TRBV7-2 and TRBJ2-2; TRBD2 aligns across 7 bases. Germline V gene sequence: CDR1 SGHTA, CDR2 FQGNSA. The length of the CDR3 is 16 residues. V was pared by 5 bases and J by 1 base, with 7 bases of the junction left unmatched. CDR3 loop: CASSTRSGVNTGELFF. CDR3 coding DNA: TGTGCCAGCAGCACACGGAGCGGGGTGAACACCGGGGAGCTGTTTTTT.

This clone was seen once. The chain combines TRBV7-2 with TRBJ2-5; 8 nucleotides line up with TRBD1. The CDR3 runs 16 residues. V was pared by 1 base and J by 5 bases, with 9 bases of the junction left unmatched. CDR1 and CDR2 from the germline V gene are SGHTA and FQGNSA. Here the CDR3 reads CASSLGRGLDGETQYF. In DNA, the CDR3 is TGTGCCAGCAGCTTAGGCAGGGGGCTTGATGGTGAGACCCAGTACTTC.

This clone was counted once. This chain uses TRBV27 with TRBJ1-2; possible D gene TRBD1, 5 bases. The V end was cut by 6 bases, the J end by 8 bases, with 13 bases between. CDR3 length: 12 amino acids. Germline CDR1 reads MNHEY; CDR2 reads SMNVEV (reference sequence). The CDR3 sequence: CASRLQGGGYTF. The CDR3 DNA reads TGTGCCAGCAGACTCCAGGGTGGGGGCTACACCTTC.

The rearrangement uses TRBV30 and TRBJ1-3; D is unclear. V was cut by 4 bases and J by 4 bases, with 11 bases left in between. The CDR3 consists of 13 residues. Germline values: CDR1 GTSNPN, CDR2 SVGIG (reference sequence). CDR3 coding DNA: TGTGCCTGGACTCAGGCTGCAGGAAACACCATATATTTT. Amino acids: CAWTQAAGNTIYF.

In nucleotides, the CDR3 is TGTGCCAGCAGTTTTCAGGGGGCTGGGACTAGCGGGACCGGGGAGCTGTTTTTT. Its protein product is CASSFQGAGTSGTGELFF. The chain recombines TRBV27 with TRBJ2-2; 12 nucleotides line up with TRBD2. The CDR3 runs to 18 residues. Germline V gene lookup returns CDR1 MNHEY and CDR2 SMNVEV (reference sequence). V shed 3 bases and J 5 bases; nucleotides not matched to a gene: 10.

V usage is TRBV11-3 and J usage is TRBJ2-3; 15 bases fit TRBD2. The CDR3 sequence is 17 residues long. Trimming at V came to 5 bases and at J to 5 bases, leaving 8 bases not matched to a gene. CDR1 is SGHNT, CDR2 YENEEA, per germline. The CDR3 sequence is CASSPGTSGGLVDTQYF. The CDR3 DNA sequence: TGTGCCAGCAGCCCCGGGACTAGCGGGGGGCTCGTAGATACGCAGTATTTT.

This clone was found a few times. The chain combines TRBV5-5 with TRBJ1-6; D is possibly TRBD1 (5 bases). V lost 3 bases and J 6 bases, leaving 19 bases between the germline ends. The germline V gene encodes CDR1 SGHKS and CDR2 YYEKEE (reference sequence). The CDR3 sequence is 17 residues long. CDR3 loop: CASSWRSRGVGNSPLHF. The CDR3 region has the DNA TGTGCCAGCAGCTGGCGTTCTCGGGGGGTAGGTAATTCACCCCTCCACTTT. The full variable domain, in which reference TRBV5-5 and TRBJ1-6 provide the parts outside the CDR3, is DAGVTQSPTHLIKTRGQQVTLRCSPISGHKSVSWYQQVLGQGPQFIFQYYEKEERGRGNFPDRFSARQFPNYSSELNVNALLLGDSALYLCASSWRSRGVGNSPLHFGNGTRLTVT.

V gene TRBV7-2 combines with J gene TRBJ1-6; 8 nucleotides agree with TRBD1. The V gene's germline CDR1 is SGHTA and CDR2 FQGNSA. This CDR3 spans 15 amino acids. The V segment lost 5 bases and the J segment 10 bases; nucleotides outside the gene matches: 10. DNA of the CDR3: TGTGCCAGCAGCACGAAACAGGGGGAAGAATCACCCCTCCACTTT. Protein sequence: CASSTKQGEESPLHF.

V gene TRBV15 combines with J gene TRBJ1-4; the match to TRBD1 covers 9 bases. This CDR3 contains 14 residues. The V and J ends lost 5 bases and 10 bases, in that order; junction bases with no gene match: 8. Germline assignment: CDR1 LNHNV and CDR2 YYDKDF (reference sequence). The CDR3 coding sequence is TGTGCCACCAGCCCAGGGGACAGGGTCGGAAAACTGTTTTTT. It encodes CATSPGDRVGKLFF. The entire variable domain, with the rest obtained from reference TRBV15 and TRBJ1-4, is as follows: DAMVIQNPRYQVTQFGKPVTLSCSQTLNHNVMYWYQQKSSQAPKLLFHYYDKDFNNEADTPDNFQSRRPNTSFCFLDIRSPGLGDTAMYLCATSPGDRVGKLFFGSGTQLSVL.

The gene calls are TRBV11-2 and TRBJ2-7; TRBD1 matches 8 bases. Looked up from germline, CDR1 is SGHAT and CDR2 is FQNNGV. This CDR3 has 14 residues. The J segment lost 2 bases and the V segment lost 3 bases, leaving 3 bases of the junction unmatched. In DNA form, the CDR3 reads TGTGCCAGCAGCTTTGGGACAGGAGCCTACGAGCAGTACGTC. This sequence encodes CASSFGTGAYEQYV.

The chain uses TRBV28 and TRBJ1-2; weak D call: TRBD1 (6 bases). This CDR3 spans 14 amino acids. Germline CDR1 reads MDHEN; CDR2 reads SYDVKM. Trimming cost V 3 bases and J 8 bases, with 16 bases left between them. The CDR3 region is CASSLLTGGSGYTF. CDR3 DNA sequence: TGTGCCAGCAGTTTGCTGACAGGAGGTTCGGGCTACACCTTC.

CDR3 amino acids: CASSFEGSETQYF. The CDR3 DNA follows: TGCGCCAGCAGCTTTGAGGGATCCGAGACCCAGTACTTC. This chain connects TRBV5-1 to TRBJ2-5; D might be TRBD2 (5 bases). V was trimmed by 2 bases and J by 5 bases, leaving 10 bases between them. The CDR3 has 13 residues. The germline V gene encodes CDR1 SGHRS and CDR2 YFSETQ.

The rearrangement links TRBV28 to TRBJ1-3; 9 bases line up with TRBD1. CDR1 MDHEN and CDR2 SYDVKM come from the germline V gene. The CDR3 loop spans 16 amino acids. With V trimmed by 4 bases and J by 6 bases, 10 bases remained unmatched. The chain's CDR3 is CASSSSPGQGLNTIYF. The CDR3 DNA follows: TGTGCCAGCAGTTCCTCCCCGGGACAGGGTCTAAACACCATATATTTT. Full variable domain (outside the CDR3, taken from reference TRBV28 and TRBJ1-3): DVKVTQSSRYLVKRTGEKVFLECVQDMDHENMFWYRQDPGLGLRLIYFSYDVKMKEKGDIPEGYSVSREKKERFSLILESASTNQTSMYLCASSSSPGQGLNTIYFGEGSWLTVV.

The CDR3 bases are TGTGCCAGCAGTTTTGAGAGGGACAGGGCCTCTGGGGCCAACGTCCTGACTTTC. This codes for CASSFERDRASGANVLTF. This sequence joins TRBV27 and TRBJ2-6; 9 bases match TRBD1. J lost 0 bases, V lost 3 bases, and 6 bases had no gene match. The germline CDR1 and CDR2 sequences are MNHEY and SMNVEV (reference sequence). The CDR3 contains 18 residues.

The V call is TRBV28, the J call TRBJ1-2, with D hard to call. V was clipped by 2 bases and J by 4 bases, with 8 bases between them. Germline CDR1 and CDR2: MDHEN and SYDVKM. This CDR3 has 13 amino acids. This CDR3 reads CASSLNSIYGYTF. The CDR3 region has the DNA TGTGCCAGCAGTTTAAACAGCATCTATGGCTACACCTTC.